The clone carrying this T cell receptor (beta chain) was recorded many times. Documented time point: newly diagnosed GD, antithyroid drugs for less than 3 months. PBMC-extracted RNA yielded the TCR library. American Thyroid Association guidelines were used to diagnose Graves' disease. Investigators prepared the TCR beta libraries by applying iRepertoire HTBI primers and Arm-PCR of CDR3 regions. TCRdb reprocessed the multiplex PCR reads with MiXCR, giving one entry per CDR3 protein. Of about 610,000 distinct CDR3 sequences in the sample, more than 15% were seen once. These data originate in a study of regulatory T cells in long-lasting Graves disease. The CDR3 is made up of 16 amino acids. Trimming removed 5 bases from V and 8 bases from J; junction bases left unmatched: 13. CDR1 SGHRS and CDR2 YFSETQ come from the germline V gene. This sample was shared with a second study, whose subject was T cells in Graves' hyperthyroidism and ophthalmopathy. That source adds: TCR CDR3 underwent first-round RT-PCR with the HTBI primer set. Expanded thyroid clonotypes (above 0.001) were mostly also found in blood.

Sequencing used peripheral blood mononuclear cells (PBMCs), obtained at new diagnosis, from a patient treated with antithyroid drugs. The gene calls are TRBV5-1 and TRBJ2-1, with 10 bases that match TRBD2. The TCR was taken from a young man with Graves disease. The CDR3 DNA reads TGCGCCAGCAGAAATGGACTAGCGGCCAATCTCGATGAGCAGTTCTTC. It specifies CASRNGLAANLDEQFF. Drawing the rest from reference TRBV5-1 and TRBJ2-1, the complete variable domain is KAGVTQTPRYLIKTRGQQVTLSCSPISGHRSVSWYQQTPGQGLQFLFEYFSETQRNKGNFPGRFSGRQFSNSRSEMNVSTLELGDSALYLCASRNGLAANLDEQFFGPGTRLTVL.